The 16 T cell receptor beta chains given below trace back to one sample, sequenced in a study of response to subunit inactivated influenza vaccine. One entry per CDR3 protein, called by TCRdb with MiXCR from the RT-PCR reads. The sample holds about 540,000 distinct CDR3 sequences; around 25% are singletons and the top ten take about 3%. These records were also assigned to another study, of T cells expressing NK-cell markers. As that report states: For TCR beta, cDNA was produced by 5'RACE template switching with UMIs.

The input for sequencing was CD4+ T cells sorted from PBMCs, taken about 12 days after vaccination. These receptors all stem from a man in his fifties who received an inactivated influenza vaccine.

This clonotype was seen a few times. J is TRBJ1-5 and V is TRBV7-9; no clear D. V lost 2 bases, J lost 6 bases, and 5 bases lay in between. The CDR3 extends over 12 amino acids. Germline V lookup: CDR1 SEHNR, CDR2 FQNEAQ (reference sequence). The CDR3 loop reads CASSLFAQPQHF. The CDR3 DNA is TGTGCCAGCAGCTTATTTGCTCAGCCCCAGCATTTT.

This chain links TRBV7-9 with TRBJ2-5; either TRBD1 or TRBD2 may fit D (6 bases each). Trimming pared 6 bases from V and 5 bases from J, leaving 16 bases between. The CDR3 is 14 amino acids. Germline V gene lookup returns CDR1 SEHNR and CDR2 FQNEAQ (reference sequence). The CDR3 coding sequence is TGTGCCAGCAGTCAAAGACTAGGGGGGGAGACCCAGTACTTC. Its protein product is CASSQRLGGETQYF.

This clonotype was counted only a few times. The rearrangement joins TRBV7-6 to TRBJ2-5; tentatively, D is TRBD1 or TRBD2 (5 bases each). V gave up 1 base and J gave up 4 bases, with 13 bases separating them. There are 15 residues in the CDR3. Germline CDR1 and CDR2: SGHVS and FNYEAQ. Here the CDR3 DNA reads TGTGCCAGCAGCTTAGTAGGTGGGGGTGGAGAGACCCAGTACTTC. It specifies CASSLVGGGGETQYF.

This clonotype was seen only a few times. The chain combines TRBV7-9 with TRBJ2-2; 7 bases map to TRBD1. From germline, CDR1 is SEHNR and CDR2 FQNEAQ (reference sequence). CDR3 size: 16 residues. Trimming took 3 bases from V and 1 from J; bases not matched to a gene: 5. CDR3 DNA: TGTGCCAGCAGCTTTAGGAGACAGGGGAACACCGGGGAGCTGTTTTTT. Translated: CASSFRRQGNTGELFF.

This clonotype was observed a few times. V and J are TRBV12-3 or TRBV12-4 and TRBJ2-5, with 10 positions matching TRBD1. After removal of 6 bases from V and 3 bases from J, the junction contained 22 bases not matched to a gene. The CDR3 length is 20 residues. CDR3 sequence (DNA): TGTGCCAGCAGGAGCCCTGGGACAGGGGAGGGGCCAGTAGGCGAAGAGACCCAGTACTTC. This codes for CASRSPGTGEGPVGEETQYF.

This clonotype has a handful of counts. This chain joins TRBV11-2 and TRBJ2-2, with D maybe TRBD2 (6 bases). The CDR3 contains 18 residues. Germline V gene data show CDR1 as SGHAT and CDR2 as FQNNGV. Trimming removed 3 bases from V and 5 bases from J, with 22 bases in between. CDR3 residues: CASSFNFIGGMATGELFF. The CDR3 nucleotides read TGTGCCAGCAGCTTCAATTTTATAGGCGGGATGGCTACCGGGGAGCTGTTTTTT.

This clonotype was counted a few times. The chain combines TRBV20-1 with TRBJ2-6; TRBD1 is a possible D gene (6 bases). Trimming cost V 6 bases and J 4 bases, with 13 bases left between them. CDR3 size: 14 residues. Germline V gene data show CDR1 as DFQATT and CDR2 as SNEGSKA (reference sequence). The CDR3 is CSAITGPGANVLTF. The CDR3 nucleotides are TGCAGTGCCATTACAGGGCCCGGGGCCAACGTCCTGACTTTC.

The chain couples TRBV5-5 to TRBJ2-5; D is uncertain. The V and J ends lost 3 bases and 3 bases respectively, with 9 bases between them. This CDR3 is 13 amino acids long. CDR1 SGHKS and CDR2 YYEKEE come from the germline V gene (reference sequence). The CDR3 DNA reads TGTGCCAGCAGCTCCGCGGCAGAAGAGACCCAGTACTTC. Amino acids: CASSSAAEETQYF. The entire variable domain, with the rest obtained from reference TRBV5-5 and TRBJ2-5, is as follows: DAGVTQSPTHLIKTRGQQVTLRCSPISGHKSVSWYQQVLGQGPQFIFQYYEKEERGRGNFPDRFSARQFPNYSSELNVNALLLGDSALYLCASSSAAEETQYFGPGTRLLVL.

The rearrangement links TRBV18 to TRBJ2-1; 8 bases fit TRBD1. Germline V gene lookup returns CDR1 KGHSH and CDR2 LQKENI. The V segment lost 3 bases and the J segment 5 bases; nucleotides outside the gene matches: 6. The CDR3 spans 15 residues. The CDR3 region is CASSPEGQVNNEQFF. The CDR3, as DNA: TGTGCCAGCTCACCGGAGGGACAGGTCAACAATGAGCAGTTCTTC. Supplemented by reference TRBV18 and TRBJ2-1, the full variable domain reads NAGVMQNPRHLVRRRGQEARLRCSPMKGHSHVYWYRQLPEEGLKFMVYLQKENIIDESGMPKERFSAEFPKEGPSILRIQQVVRGDSAAYFCASSPEGQVNNEQFFGPGTRLTVL.

This clonotype was seen only a few times. J is TRBJ2-1 and V is TRBV3-1, with D tentatively TRBD1 (6 bases). This CDR3 is 12 amino acids long. Trimming pared 5 bases from V and 8 bases from J, leaving 10 bases between. CDR1 and CDR2 (germline): LGHDT, YNNKEL (reference sequence). CDR3 sequence: CASSTQGYEQFF. The CDR3 coding sequence is TGTGCCAGCAGCACCCAGGGGTATGAGCAGTTCTTC.

The chain uses TRBV6-1 and TRBJ2-5, with TRBD2 matching over 11 bases. With 6 bases clipped from V and 4 bases from J, the junction kept 10 bases outside the gene matches. The germline gives CDR1 MNHNS, CDR2 SASEGT. The CDR3 runs to 16 residues. This CDR3 is CASSSVAGGRGETQYF. CDR3 DNA sequence: TGTGCCAGCAGCTCCGTAGCGGGGGGGCGGGGAGAGACCCAGTACTTC.

This chain uses TRBV6-2 or TRBV6-3 with TRBJ2-3; D possibly uses TRBD1 or TRBD2 (5 bases each). In germline, CDR1 is MNHEY, CDR2 SVGEGT. This CDR3 has 14 residues. V lost 7 bases and J lost 2, with 13 bases in between. In DNA form, the CDR3 reads TGTGCCAGCACCTTACGAGGGGCCACAGATACGCAGTATTTT. It yields the protein CASTLRGATDTQYF.

The chain uses TRBV20-1 and TRBJ2-3; TRBD1 matches 9 bases. J gave up 6 bases and V 5 bases, and 12 bases lay outside the gene matches. The CDR3 totals 15 residues. Looked up from germline, CDR1 is DFQATT and CDR2 is SNEGSKA (reference sequence). CDR3 sequence (DNA): TGCAGTGCTCCCCGGGACAGGGTTAGAAGGGATACGCAGTATTTT. It is translated as CSAPRDRVRRDTQYF.

CDR3 in DNA: TGTGCCAGCAGTTTTGACAGGGCTGGGGCCAACGTCCTGACTTTC. Its translation is CASSFDRAGANVLTF. The V and J genes are TRBV27 and TRBJ2-6; 7 bases fit TRBD1. Germline values: CDR1 MNHEY, CDR2 SMNVEV (reference sequence). Trimming at V came to 3 bases and at J to 2 bases, leaving 1 base not matched to a gene. The CDR3 is made up of 15 amino acids.

This clonotype was picked up a small number of times. The rearrangement uses TRBV20-1 and TRBJ2-5, with 7 nucleotides matching TRBD1. The germline CDR1 and CDR2 sequences are DFQATT and SNEGSKA (reference sequence). CDR3 size: 15 residues. V lost 0 bases, J lost 5 bases, and 9 bases stayed unmatched. The DNA for the CDR3 is TGCAGTGCTAGAGAAAGTATAGGGGGCGATGAGACCCAGTACTTC. It codes for CSARESIGGDETQYF.

This clonotype has more than one count but fewer than ten. The chain joins TRBV5-1 to TRBJ2-5; D uncertain. V was clipped by 2 bases and J by 1 base, with 9 bases between them. Germline-derived CDR1 and CDR2 are SGHRS and YFSETQ. The CDR3 contains 14 residues. The CDR3 reads CASSFGQPQETQYF. DNA of the CDR3: TGCGCCAGCAGCTTCGGGCAGCCCCAAGAGACCCAGTACTTC.